This passage covers 6 T cell receptor beta chains from one sample sequenced in a study of cytomegalovirus exposure and HLA in healthy donors. Measured with immunoSEQ multiplex PCR; TCRdb has only the in-frame clones, and not every one. The table has under 150,000 clones, around 90% seen once. Material for sequencing was PBMCs. These receptors came from a woman between 18 and 30 years old in good health and CMV-seropositive.

This chain uses TRBV5-4 with TRBJ1-2, with D perhaps matching TRBD1 (6 bases). Per germline, CDR1 SGHNT and CDR2 YYREEE (reference sequence). V dropped 4 bases and J dropped 8 bases, with 15 bases sitting between them. CDR3 length equals 13 residues. CDR3 nucleotide sequence: TGTGCCAGCAGCCCCGCCCGACAGGTCGGCTACACCTTC. Translating it yields CASSPARQVGYTF.

CDR3 sequence (DNA): TGTGCCAGCAGCCCGAGGGACAGGGGGCTGGCTAATGAAAAACTGTTTTTT. This encodes CASSPRDRGLANEKLFF. The chain couples TRBV7-8 to TRBJ1-4; 12 bases align to TRBD1. The ends lost 5 bases at V and 3 bases at J; junction bases unmatched: 7. This CDR3 has 17 amino acids. The germline CDR1 and CDR2 sequences are SGHVS and FQNEAQ.

The rearrangement uses TRBV9 and TRBJ2-3; D is possibly TRBD1 (6 bases). V was trimmed by 3 bases and J by 5 bases, leaving 13 bases between them. The CDR3 contains 14 residues. The germline gives CDR1 SGDLS, CDR2 YYNGEE. CDR3 sequence reads: CASSAGVNKDTQYF. The CDR3 region has the DNA TGTGCCAGCAGCGCAGGGGTCAATAAAGATACGCAGTATTTT.

The chain links TRBV5-1 to TRBJ2-5, with TRBD1 matching over 10 bases. CDR3 length: 16 residues. CDR1 SGHRS and CDR2 YFSETQ come from the germline V gene. J was trimmed by 3 bases and V by 0 bases; bases with no gene match: 5. The CDR3 region is CASSLELDRGKETQYF. The DNA for the CDR3 is TGCGCCAGCAGCTTGGAGTTGGACAGGGGGAAAGAGACCCAGTACTTC.

This clone is a singleton in its sample. The V gene is TRBV6-6, the J gene TRBJ2-5, with 7 nucleotides matching TRBD2. After removal of 5 bases from V and 1 base from J, the junction contained 10 bases not matched to a gene. Germline CDR1 reads MNHNY; CDR2 reads SVGAGI (reference sequence). There are 16 residues in the CDR3. The CDR3 coding sequence is TGTGCCAGCAGTACCAGCCGCGGGGGACTCCAAGAGACCCAGTACTTC. It encodes CASSTSRGGLQETQYF.

The chain joins TRBV4-3 to TRBJ1-2, with D possibly being TRBD1 (5 bases). Trimming shortened V by 3 bases and J by 6 bases, and 11 bases separated the two germline ends. The germline CDR1 and CDR2 sequences are LGHNA and YSLEER. The CDR3 length is 13 residues. In DNA, the CDR3 is TGCGCCAGCAGCCAGGGGGGGACGGATGGCTACACCTTC. Translating it yields CASSQGGTDGYTF.